What follows are 29 T cell receptor beta chains derived from one specimen sequenced in a study of monozygotic twins with inflammatory bowel disease. Reanalyzing the 5' RACE reads, TCRdb keeps one entry per CDR3 protein, without DNA. The sample table sets out around 400,000 distinct CDR3 sequences. The sample taken for sequencing was blood. These receptors were taken from a human donor with ulcerative colitis or Crohn's disease, or a healthy co-twin of an affected twin (not recorded which).

The chain is built from TRBV5-4 and TRBJ1-2; with no DNA, the TCRdb D assignment of TRBD1 cannot be verified. This CDR3 spans 14 amino acids. Germline CDR1 and CDR2: SGHNT and YYREEE (reference sequence). This CDR3 is CASSFDGGLYGYTF.

This chain uses TRBV12-3 or TRBV12-4 with TRBJ2-2. The length of the CDR3 is 15 residues. The CDR3 reads CASSSGRSNTGELFF.

The chain combines TRBV3-1 with TRBJ1-1. CDR3 size: 12 residues. The germline gives CDR1 LGHDT, CDR2 YNNKEL (reference sequence). The CDR3 loop is CASSQRNRKAFF. The full variable domain, rest sourced from reference TRBV3-1 and TRBJ1-1, is DTAVSQTPKYLVTQMGNDKSIKCEQNLGHDTMYWYKQDSKKFLKIMFSYNNKELIINETVPNRFSPKSPDKAHLNLHINSLELGDSAVYFCASSQRNRKAFFGQGTRLTVV.

This chain joins TRBV6-7 and TRBJ1-2; TCRdb outputs TRBD1, but without DNA this stays unchecked. TRBV6-7 is designated an ORF whose function remains uncertain. The CDR3 has 18 amino acids. The chain's CDR3 is CASRLCGAGARERDGYTF.

The chain carries TRBV7-9 and TRBJ1-2; TCRdb's D gene call, TRBD1, goes unchecked for lack of DNA. This CDR3 spans 14 amino acids. CDR1 SEHNR and CDR2 FQNEAQ come from the germline V gene (reference sequence). CDR3 sequence: CASSLPGQASGYTF.

J is TRBJ1-2 and V is TRBV3-1; TCRdb selects TRBD1, and the lack of DNA leaves this call unchecked. From germline, CDR1 is LGHDT and CDR2 YNNKEL (reference sequence). The CDR3 is made up of 16 amino acids. The CDR3 protein is CASSQPSRTGRYGYTF.

The chain is built from TRBV14 and TRBJ2-5; absent DNA, TCRdb's TRBD1 call cannot be checked. Per germline, CDR1 SGHDN and CDR2 FVKESK. The length of the CDR3 is 14 residues. The CDR3 loop is CASSHLGGEETQYF.

The chain is built from TRBV7-2 and TRBJ2-6; the D call of TRBD1 rests on TCRdb alone, since no DNA is present to check it. Per the germline V gene, CDR1 is SGHTA and CDR2 is FQGNSA. The CDR3 runs 16 residues. CDR3 sequence: CASRIGASSGANVLTF.

The genes are TRBV18 and TRBJ2-5; TCRdb's assignment of TRBD2 cannot be checked, as there is no DNA. Germline-derived CDR1 and CDR2 are KGHSH and LQKENI. The CDR3 covers 16 residues. CDR3 loop: CASSQRTSGNGETQYF.

V gene TRBV20-1 combines with J gene TRBJ2-7. The germline CDR1 and CDR2 sequences are DFQATT and SNEGSKA (reference sequence). This CDR3 is built from 12 residues. CDR3: CSARKTSYEQYF.

The chain combines TRBV12-3 or TRBV12-4 with TRBJ2-1. The length of the CDR3 is 15 residues. The chain's CDR3 is CASAQYNPSYNEQFF.

This chain uses TRBV7-3 with TRBJ2-1; TCRdb's D gene call, TRBD2, goes unchecked for lack of DNA. The CDR3 sequence is 16 residues long. Germline V gives CDR1 SGHTA, CDR2 FQGTGA. Here the CDR3 reads CASSNGPNGLRNEQFF.

V and J are TRBV5-1 and TRBJ1-1; the TCRdb call, TRBD1, lacks DNA for checking. Germline V gene lookup returns CDR1 SGHRS and CDR2 YFSETQ. This CDR3 is built from 16 residues. CDR3 protein: CASSLGAGRMNTEAFF.

The chain combines TRBV5-1 with TRBJ2-2; TCRdb returns TRBD2, unconfirmable since there is no DNA. The CDR3 length is 15 residues. Germline V gene sequence: CDR1 SGHRS, CDR2 YFSETQ. The CDR3 region is CASSYLAGNTGELFF.

The rearrangement joins TRBV28 to TRBJ2-3; TCRdb lists TRBD2, though no DNA is available to test this call. CDR3 length: 14 amino acids. Germline CDR1 and CDR2: MDHEN and SYDVKM. Here the CDR3 reads CASRGGPSTDTQYF.

The chain combines TRBV20-1 with TRBJ2-1. The CDR3 runs 14 residues. The germline CDR1 and CDR2 sequences are DFQATT and SNEGSKA (reference sequence). The CDR3 here is CSAPSEALYNEQFF.

V and J are TRBV20-1 and TRBJ1-4; TCRdb's D gene call, TRBD1, goes unchecked for lack of DNA. There are 14 residues in the CDR3. CDR1 is DFQATT, CDR2 SNEGSKA, per germline (reference sequence). The CDR3 here is CSAASGGGNEKLFF.

The J gene is TRBJ2-5, the V gene TRBV20-1; with no DNA, the TCRdb D assignment of TRBD2 cannot be verified. The CDR3 extends over 16 amino acids. Germline loops: CDR1 DFQATT, CDR2 SNEGSKA (reference sequence). This chain's CDR3 is CSARDRLTGGGETQYF.

The V call is TRBV2, the J call TRBJ2-1. The CDR3 length is 14 residues. Germline V CDR1 and CDR2: SNHLY, FYNNEI. CDR3 protein: CASREGRFYNEQFF.

The chain joins TRBV3-1 to TRBJ1-2. The CDR3 is 16 amino acids. CDR1 and CDR2 (germline): LGHDT, YNNKEL (reference sequence). The CDR3 region is CASSQMSEILNYGYTF.

The chain couples TRBV7-9 to TRBJ2-3. Germline assignment: CDR1 SEHNR and CDR2 FQNEAQ (reference sequence). The CDR3 is 14 residues long. This CDR3 reads CASSFARSTDTQYF. The full variable domain, with the rest looked up from reference TRBV7-9 and TRBJ2-3, is DTGVSQNPRHKITKRGQNVTFRCDPISEHNRLYWYRQTLGQGPEFLTYFQNEAQLEKSRLLSDRFSAERPKGSFSTLEIQRTEQGDSAMYLCASSFARSTDTQYFGPGTRLTVL.

The rearrangement links TRBV20-1 to TRBJ1-6; TCRdb reports TRBD1, a call that lacks DNA to check it against. Germline CDR1 DFQATT, CDR2 SNEGSKA (reference sequence). The CDR3 totals 15 residues. The CDR3 loop reads CSAPPLGTGNSPLHF.

V usage is TRBV5-1 and J usage is TRBJ1-1. The CDR3 is 16 amino acids. Germline V lookup: CDR1 SGHRS, CDR2 YFSETQ. The CDR3 loop is CASSLGQEKWNTEAFF. The entire variable domain, with the rest obtained from reference TRBV5-1 and TRBJ1-1, is as follows: KAGVTQTPRYLIKTRGQQVTLSCSPISGHRSVSWYQQTPGQGLQFLFEYFSETQRNKGNFPGRFSGRQFSNSRSEMNVSTLELGDSALYLCASSLGQEKWNTEAFFGQGTRLTVV.

CDR3 loop: CASSQGPYSAFF. The V gene is TRBV3-1, the J gene TRBJ1-1; the D gene TCRdb calls, TRBD1, cannot be checked with no DNA. The germline V gene encodes CDR1 LGHDT and CDR2 YNNKEL (reference sequence). This CDR3 has 12 amino acids. Using reference TRBV3-1 and TRBJ1-1 for the parts outside the CDR3, the full variable domain is DTAVSQTPKYLVTQMGNDKSIKCEQNLGHDTMYWYKQDSKKFLKIMFSYNNKELIINETVPNRFSPKSPDKAHLNLHINSLELGDSAVYFCASSQGPYSAFFGQGTRLTVV.

This sequence joins TRBV14 and TRBJ2-5; TCRdb picks TRBD1, but there is no DNA to check that call. This CDR3 has 16 amino acids. Germline loops: CDR1 SGHDN, CDR2 FVKESK. This chain's CDR3 is CASSQGDRRFQETQYF.

The chain combines TRBV7-2 with TRBJ1-2; lacking DNA, the TRBD1 call made by TCRdb goes unchecked. CDR1 is SGHTA and CDR2 is FQGNSA in the germline V gene. The CDR3 covers 12 residues. CDR3: CASRGQNYGYTF. Variable domain in full (rest from reference TRBV7-2 and TRBJ1-2): GAGVSQSPSNKVTEKGKDVELRCDPISGHTALYWYRQSLGQGLEFLIYFQGNSAPDKSGLPSDRFSAERTGGSVSTLTIQRTQQEDSAVYLCASRGQNYGYTFGSGTRLTVV.

CDR3: CASSLAKLTTWGTGELFF. The V gene is TRBV7-2, the J gene TRBJ2-2. This CDR3 has 18 residues. The germline V gene encodes CDR1 SGHTA and CDR2 FQGNSA.

The chain's CDR3 is CASSYNRKETQYF. The chain joins TRBV6-5 to TRBJ2-5; TCRdb reports TRBD1, a call that lacks DNA to check it against. The germline V gene has CDR1 MNHEY and CDR2 SVGAGI. This CDR3 spans 13 amino acids.

V gene TRBV20-1 combines with J gene TRBJ2-7; lacking DNA, the TRBD2 call made by TCRdb goes unchecked. This CDR3 contains 16 residues. CDR1 is DFQATT and CDR2 is SNEGSKA in the germline V gene (reference sequence). The CDR3 region is CSAREGRAGVASEQYF.